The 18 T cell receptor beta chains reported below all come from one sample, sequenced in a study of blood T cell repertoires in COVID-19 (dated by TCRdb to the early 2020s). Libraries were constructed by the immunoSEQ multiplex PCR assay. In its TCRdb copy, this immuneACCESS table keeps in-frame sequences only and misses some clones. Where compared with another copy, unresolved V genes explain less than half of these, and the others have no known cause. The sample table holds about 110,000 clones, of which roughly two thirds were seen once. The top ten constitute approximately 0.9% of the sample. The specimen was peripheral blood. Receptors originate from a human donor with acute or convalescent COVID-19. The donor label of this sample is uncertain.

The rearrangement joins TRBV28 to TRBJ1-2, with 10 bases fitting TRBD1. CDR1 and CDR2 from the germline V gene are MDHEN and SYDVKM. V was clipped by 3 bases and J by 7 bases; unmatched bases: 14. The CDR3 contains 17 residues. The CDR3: CASSFVGRRQGAGGYTF. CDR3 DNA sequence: TGTGCCAGCAGTTTCGTTGGCAGAAGACAGGGGGCGGGTGGCTACACCTTC.

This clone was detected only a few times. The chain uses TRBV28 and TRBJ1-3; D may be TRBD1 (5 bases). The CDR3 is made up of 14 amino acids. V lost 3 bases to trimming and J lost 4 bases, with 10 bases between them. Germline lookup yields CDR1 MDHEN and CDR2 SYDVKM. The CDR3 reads CASSFSGAGNTIYF. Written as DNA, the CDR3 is TGTGCCAGCAGTTTCTCTGGGGCAGGAAACACCATATATTTT.

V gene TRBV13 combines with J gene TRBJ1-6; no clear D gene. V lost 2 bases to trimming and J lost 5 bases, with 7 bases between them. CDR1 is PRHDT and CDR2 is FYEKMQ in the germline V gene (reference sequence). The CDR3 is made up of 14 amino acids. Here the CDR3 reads CASSLNSNNSPLHF. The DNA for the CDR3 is TGTGCCAGCAGCTTAAATAGTAATAATTCACCCCTCCACTTT.

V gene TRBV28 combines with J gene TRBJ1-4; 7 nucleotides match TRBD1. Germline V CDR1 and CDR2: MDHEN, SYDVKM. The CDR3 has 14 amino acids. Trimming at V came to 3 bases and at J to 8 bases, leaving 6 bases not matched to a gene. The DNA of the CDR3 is TGTGCCAGCAGTTTGACAGGGCCGACCGAAAAACTGTTTTTT. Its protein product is CASSLTGPTEKLFF.

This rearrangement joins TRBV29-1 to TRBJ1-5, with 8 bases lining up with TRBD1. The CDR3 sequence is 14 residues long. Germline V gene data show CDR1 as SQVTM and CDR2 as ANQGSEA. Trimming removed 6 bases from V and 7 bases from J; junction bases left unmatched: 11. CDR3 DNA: TGCAGCGTATCGACAGGGGAGGACTACCAGCCCCAGCATTTT. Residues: CSVSTGEDYQPQHF.

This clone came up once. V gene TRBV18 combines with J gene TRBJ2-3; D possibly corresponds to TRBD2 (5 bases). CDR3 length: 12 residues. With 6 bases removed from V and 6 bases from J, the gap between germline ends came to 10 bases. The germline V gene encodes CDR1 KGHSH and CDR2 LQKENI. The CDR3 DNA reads TGTGCCAGCTCGAGCGGCTGGGATACGCAGTATTTT. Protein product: CASSSGWDTQYF.

The CDR3 DNA follows: TGTGCCAGCAGCCAAGAAATCCCCGGGAACACTGAAGCTTTCTTT. This sequence encodes CASSQEIPGNTEAFF. The chain combines TRBV3-1 (or the pseudogene TRBV3-2) with TRBJ1-1; D remains ambiguous. Deletions cut 0 bases from V and 1 base from J, with 9 bases between. This CDR3 is 15 amino acids long. Per germline, CDR1 LGHDT and CDR2 YNNKEL (reference sequence).

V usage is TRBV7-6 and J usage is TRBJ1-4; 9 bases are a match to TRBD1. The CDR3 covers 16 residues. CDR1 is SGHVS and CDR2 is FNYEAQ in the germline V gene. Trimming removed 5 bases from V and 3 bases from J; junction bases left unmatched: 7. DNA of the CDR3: TGTGCCAGCAGCCGACAGCGGGACAGGGCTAATGAAAAACTGTTTTTT. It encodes CASSRQRDRANEKLFF. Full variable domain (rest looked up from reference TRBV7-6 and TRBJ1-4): GAGVSQSPRYKVTKRGQDVALRCDPISGHVSLYWYRQALGQGPEFLTYFNYEAQQDKSGLPNDRFSAERPEGSISTLTIQRTEQRDSAMYRCASSRQRDRANEKLFFGSGTQLSVL.

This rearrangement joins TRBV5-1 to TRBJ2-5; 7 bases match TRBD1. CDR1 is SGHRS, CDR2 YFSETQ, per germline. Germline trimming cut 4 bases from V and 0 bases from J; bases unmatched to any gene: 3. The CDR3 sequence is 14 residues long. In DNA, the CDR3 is TGCGCCAGCAGCGGTGGGACAGACCAAGAGACCCAGTACTTC. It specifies CASSGGTDQETQYF.

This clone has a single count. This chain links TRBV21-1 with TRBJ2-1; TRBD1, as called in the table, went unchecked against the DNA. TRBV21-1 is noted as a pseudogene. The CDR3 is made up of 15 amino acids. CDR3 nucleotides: TGTGCCAGCAGCGCAGGACAGGGGTGCCAAGATGAGCAGTTCTTC. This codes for CASSAGQGCQDEQFF.

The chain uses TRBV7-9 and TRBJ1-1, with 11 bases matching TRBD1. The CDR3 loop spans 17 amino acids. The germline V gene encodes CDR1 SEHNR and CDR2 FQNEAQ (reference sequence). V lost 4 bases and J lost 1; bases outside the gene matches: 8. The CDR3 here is CASSSERGQGENTEAFF. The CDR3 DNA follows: TGTGCCAGCAGCTCAGAGAGGGGACAGGGGGAGAACACTGAAGCTTTCTTT.

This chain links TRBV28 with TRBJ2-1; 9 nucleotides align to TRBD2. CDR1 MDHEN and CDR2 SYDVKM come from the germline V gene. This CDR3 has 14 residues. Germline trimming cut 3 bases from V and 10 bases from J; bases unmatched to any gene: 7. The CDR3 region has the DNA TGTGCCAGCAGTTTTGAGCGGGGGGCTGGGGAGCAGTTCTTC. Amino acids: CASSFERGAGEQFF.

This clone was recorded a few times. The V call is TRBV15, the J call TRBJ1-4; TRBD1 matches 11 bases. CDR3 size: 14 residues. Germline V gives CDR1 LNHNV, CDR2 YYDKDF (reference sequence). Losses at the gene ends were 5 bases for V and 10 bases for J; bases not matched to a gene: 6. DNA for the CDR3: TGTGCCACCAGCCGGGACAGGGGGGATGGAAAACTGTTTTTT. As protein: CATSRDRGDGKLFF.

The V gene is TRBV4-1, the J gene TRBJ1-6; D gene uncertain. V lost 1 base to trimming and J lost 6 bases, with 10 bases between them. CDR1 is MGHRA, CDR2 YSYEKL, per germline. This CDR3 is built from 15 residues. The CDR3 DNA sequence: TGCGCCAGCAGCCAAGGGCCCCTCGCTAATTCACCCCTCCACTTT. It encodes CASSQGPLANSPLHF.

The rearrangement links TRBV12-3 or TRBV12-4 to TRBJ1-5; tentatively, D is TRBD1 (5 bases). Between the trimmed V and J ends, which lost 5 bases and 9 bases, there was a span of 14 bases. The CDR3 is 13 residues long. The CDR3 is CASSRRTLWPQHF. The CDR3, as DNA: TGTGCCAGCAGTCGCCGGACATTATGGCCCCAGCATTTT.

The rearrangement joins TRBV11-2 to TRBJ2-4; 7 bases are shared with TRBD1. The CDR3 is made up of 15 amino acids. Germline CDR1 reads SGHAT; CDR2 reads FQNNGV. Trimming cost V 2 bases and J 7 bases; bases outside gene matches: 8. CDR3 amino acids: CASSLSTGETNIQYF. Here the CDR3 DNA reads TGTGCCAGCAGCTTATCAACAGGGGAGACGAACATTCAGTACTTC.

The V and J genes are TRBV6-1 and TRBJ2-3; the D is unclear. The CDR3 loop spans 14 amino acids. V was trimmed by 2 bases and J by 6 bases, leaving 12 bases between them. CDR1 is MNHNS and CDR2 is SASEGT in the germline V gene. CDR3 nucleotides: TGTGCCAGCAGTGAACCTAGGCATCCTGATACGCAGTATTTT. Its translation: CASSEPRHPDTQYF.

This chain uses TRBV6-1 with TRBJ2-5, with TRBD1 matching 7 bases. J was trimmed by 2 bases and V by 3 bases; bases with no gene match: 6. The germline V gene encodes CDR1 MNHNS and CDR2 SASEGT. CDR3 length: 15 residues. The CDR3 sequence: CASSEFWGQQETQYF. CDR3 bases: TGTGCCAGCAGTGAGTTTTGGGGACAGCAAGAGACCCAGTACTTC.